This TCR beta chain derives from a study of tumor and adjacent non-tumor tissue in lung cancer. The study's findings and limits: Patients with more diverse tumor TCRs had worse survival.

RNA was extracted from bulk tissue without any cell sorting. The normal lung tissue was taken more than 3 cm from the tumor edge. Newly diagnosed lung cancer patients had thoracic surgery in China, August–late 2014, without prior chemotherapy. This CDR3 contains 17 residues. The germline CDR1 and CDR2 sequences are DFQATT and SNEGSKA (reference sequence). Three rounds of nested PCR, following a modified ARM-PCR protocol, produced the TCRbeta library. A single record per CDR3 protein comes from TCRdb applying MiXCR to the multiplex PCR reads. Of approximately 120,000 distinct CDR3 sequences in the sample, about 61% were seen once. In regard to this clonotype: Its antigen is still unknown. A junction boundary mismatches the germline segment, possibly from a read error.

The sequence was collected from a man aged 55 to 70 with non-small cell lung cancer. The sequenced sample was distant non-tumor lung tissue. The chain employs TRBV20-1 and TRBJ1-6, with TRBD1 identical over 9 bases. DNA for the CDR3: TGCAATGCTAGAGATGCGGGGACAGGGAGGGTCGGGTCACCCCTCCACTTT. Encoded protein: CNARDAGTGRVGSPLHF.